A single sample is the source of the 16 T cell receptor beta chains below, sequenced in a study of T cell repertoires in cytomegalovirus infection. One entry per CDR3 protein, called by TCRdb with MiXCR from the reads. The sample holds some 800,000 distinct CDR3 sequences; roughly 29% are singletons and the top ten take around 12%. These receptors have no identified antigens. Here the sequenced sample was cultured CD8+ T cells from PBMCs, taken from culture after CMV antigen stimulation. These receptors came from a human donor in good health (CMV status not recorded). Some clones in this sample may be carry-over from other donors' samples.

The chain has TRBV27 and TRBJ2-3; D gene ambiguous. Trimming stripped 2 bases from V and 4 bases from J, with 7 bases between. The CDR3 runs to 13 residues. CDR1 and CDR2 (germline): MNHEY, SMNVEV (reference sequence). CDR3 protein: CASSLGSPDTQYF. For the CDR3, the DNA is TGTGCCAGCAGTTTAGGTTCGCCAGATACGCAGTATTTT.

The rearrangement links TRBV7-9 to TRBJ2-3; D possibly corresponds to TRBD2 (6 bases). This CDR3 is built from 15 residues. Germline CDR1 is SEHNR and CDR2 is FQNEAQ (reference sequence). Trimming stripped 5 bases from V and 1 base from J, with 13 bases between. The DNA for the CDR3 is TGTGCCAGCAGCCTCTCGACTAGGGGCACAGATACGCAGTATTTT. It is translated as CASSLSTRGTDTQYF.

Only one count was recorded for this clonotype. The germline gene is not matched at one end of the junction; a read error may be the cause. The J gene is TRBJ2-1, the V gene TRBV7-4; tentative D call: TRBD1 (6 bases). Germline-derived CDR1 and CDR2 are SGHVT and SQSDAQ. This CDR3 is built from 14 residues. The chain's CDR3 is CVSSPDSSYNEQFF. The DNA of the CDR3 is TGTGTCAGCAGCCCGGACAGCTCCTACAATGAGCAGTTCTTC.

This clonotype was observed a handful of times. V and J are TRBV12-3 or TRBV12-4 and TRBJ2-3, with no clear D. This CDR3 has 16 residues. V was trimmed by 5 bases and J by 0 bases, leaving 15 bases between them. The CDR3 is CASSITSNRSTDTQYF. CDR3 in DNA: TGTGCCAGCAGTATAACTTCAAATCGCAGCACAGATACGCAGTATTTT.

This clonotype was detected only once. The chain joins TRBV29-1 to TRBJ2-5, with D possibly TRBD2 on 5 matching bases. The CDR3 is made up of 15 amino acids. Between the trimmed V and J ends, which lost 1 base and 0 bases, there was a span of 12 bases. The germline gives CDR1 SQVTM, CDR2 ANQGSEA. The CDR3 DNA sequence: TGCAGCGTTGAAGGGGCTAGCAGGTACCAAGAGACCCAGTACTTC. Translated: CSVEGASRYQETQYF.

The chain recombines TRBV6-6 with TRBJ1-2; D is uncertain. This CDR3 is built from 13 residues. Germline V gene lookup returns CDR1 MNHNY and CDR2 SVGAGI (reference sequence). V lost 4 bases to trimming and J lost 4 bases, with 10 bases between them. The CDR3 sequence: CASSFKISYGYTF. The CDR3 nucleotides read TGTGCCAGCAGTTTCAAGATATCCTATGGCTACACCTTC.

This chain joins TRBV10-3 and TRBJ1-6; no reliable D call. The V gene's germline CDR1 is ENHRY and CDR2 SYGVKD. Trimming removed 7 bases from V and 7 bases from J, with 11 bases in between. The CDR3 length is 13 residues. The CDR3 DNA follows: TGTGCCATCACGGAAGGGAGGAATTCACCCCTCCACTTT. Translating it yields CAITEGRNSPLHF.

The chain carries TRBV5-4 and TRBJ2-1, with D maybe TRBD2 (5 bases). CDR1 and CDR2 (germline): SGHNT, YYREEE (reference sequence). The CDR3 covers 13 residues. With 0 bases removed from V and 8 bases from J, the gap between germline ends came to 9 bases. The CDR3 nucleotides are TGTGCCAGCAGCTTGGAGCGGCGCGATGAGCAGTTCTTC. Translation: CASSLERRDEQFF. The complete variable domain, with remaining parts taken from reference TRBV5-4 and TRBJ2-1, reads ETGVTQSPTHLIKTRGQQVTLRCSSQSGHNTVSWYQQALGQGPQFIFQYYREEENGRGNFPPRFSGLQFPNYSSELNVNALELDDSALYLCASSLERRDEQFFGPGTRLTVL.

In its sample, this clonotype was seen many times. The chain employs TRBV7-6 and TRBJ2-5; 8 nucleotides match TRBD2. The CDR3 runs to 16 residues. Per germline, CDR1 SGHVS and CDR2 FNYEAQ. V trimming: 3 bases; J trimming: 2 bases; junction bases outside the gene matches: 8. CDR3 bases: TGTGCCAGCAGCTTGGAAGTAGCGGGGACGCAAGAGACCCAGTACTTC. It encodes CASSLEVAGTQETQYF.

This clonotype was recorded once. This chain uses TRBV20-1 with TRBJ2-7, with 9 positions matching TRBD1. CDR3 length equals 16 residues. The trim removed 7 bases at V and 4 bases at J, leaving 17 bases unmatched. Germline assignment: CDR1 DFQATT and CDR2 SNEGSKA (reference sequence). The CDR3 DNA reads TGCAGTGGTTTAGTACAGGGGGCTCTATCTCGGTACGAGCAGTACTTC. Protein: CSGLVQGALSRYEQYF.

V is TRBV29-1 and J is TRBJ1-2, with a weak D call TRBD1 (5 bases). CDR1 and CDR2 from the germline V gene are SQVTM and ANQGSEA. The ends were cut back, 0 bases at V and 5 bases at J, with 7 bases in the middle. The length of the CDR3 is 12 residues. As DNA, the CDR3 is TGCAGCGTTGAAGAACAGGATTATGGCTACACCTTC. Its translation: CSVEEQDYGYTF. Full variable domain (missing parts from reference TRBV29-1 and TRBJ1-2): SAVISQKPSRDICQRGTSLTIQCQVDSQVTMMFWYRQQPGQSLTLIATANQGSEATYESGFVIDKFPISRPNLTFSTLTVSNMSPEDSSIYLCSVEEQDYGYTFGSGTRLTVV.

The CDR3 here is CASSVRQLNQPQHF. Written as DNA, the CDR3 is TGTGCCAGCTCCGTACGACAGCTCAATCAGCCCCAGCATTTT. The genes are TRBV18 and TRBJ1-5, with D perhaps matching TRBD1 (5 bases). Trimming pared 6 bases from V and 3 bases from J, leaving 12 bases between. The germline CDR1 and CDR2 sequences are KGHSH and LQKENI. The length of the CDR3 is 14 residues.

A word on this clonotype: One end of the junction does not line up with germline, which may come from a read error. The CDR3 protein is CASRLEAFF. The CDR3, as DNA: TGTGCCAGCAGGTTGGAAGCTTTCTTT. The rearrangement joins TRBV5-8 to TRBJ1-1, with D uncertain. Germline CDR1 SGHTS, CDR2 YDEGEE. This CDR3 spans 9 amino acids. The variable domain in full, with the rest retrieved from reference TRBV5-8 and TRBJ1-1, is EAGVTQSPTHLIKTRGQQATLRCSPISGHTSVYWYQQALGLGLQFLLWYDEGEERNRGNFPPRFSGRQFPNYSSELNVNALELEDSALYLCASRLEAFFGQGTRLTVV.

This clonotype was counted a few times. CDR3 region: CSVEVREYRAYSYGYTF. In DNA, the CDR3 is TGCAGCGTTGAAGTAAGGGAGTACAGGGCCTATAGCTATGGCTACACCTTC. This chain uses TRBV29-1 with TRBJ1-2; maybe TRBD1 (6 bases). Per germline, CDR1 SQVTM and CDR2 ANQGSEA. V lost 1 base, J lost 4 bases, and 22 bases lay in between. The CDR3 extends over 17 amino acids.

This clonotype was seen many times. The chain joins TRBV7-2 to TRBJ2-7; 8 bases are shared with TRBD2. The CDR3 loop spans 13 amino acids. Trimming cost V 5 bases and J 5 bases; bases outside gene matches: 5. CDR1 is SGHTA and CDR2 is FQGNSA in the germline V gene. CDR3 sequence reads: CASSPAGGHEQYV. The CDR3 bases are TGTGCCAGCAGCCCCGCGGGGGGACACGAGCAGTACGTC.

The V gene is TRBV20-1, the J gene TRBJ1-4; weak D call: TRBD1 (6 bases). This CDR3 spans 11 amino acids. Deletions cut 3 bases from V and 8 bases from J, with 7 bases between. Germline V gene data show CDR1 as DFQATT and CDR2 as SNEGSKA (reference sequence). The CDR3 protein is CSARRGEKLFF. CDR3 DNA: TGCAGTGCTAGGAGGGGGGAAAAACTGTTTTTT.